Each of the 2 T cell receptor beta chains below was sequenced from the same sample in a study of human T cells and chemical hapten exposure. The time point here: patch test 3, about 24 weeks after DPC sensitization. Treatment meaning: therapeutic diphenylcyclopropenone sensitization with weekly scalp DPC. TCRdb analysed the RACE reads with MiXCR anew, one entry per CDR3 protein. The sample yields roughly 84,000 distinct CDR3 sequences, more than 10% seen once. The sample here was whole blood, taken in connection with sensitization to the hapten diphenylcyclopropenone (DPC). The receptors derive from a woman between 50 and 59 years old with alopecia areata. Some clones in this sample may be carry-over from other donors' samples.

This clonotype was seen many times. CDR3 DNA sequence: TGTGCCAGCAGCTTAGAATACAGGGGGCATCAGCCCCAGCATTTT. Translated: CASSLEYRGHQPQHF. This chain connects TRBV7-8 to TRBJ1-5; 9 bases line up with TRBD1. Germline-derived CDR1 and CDR2 are SGHVS and FQNEAQ. The length of the CDR3 is 15 residues. V was pared by 1 base and J by 5 bases, with 3 bases of the junction left unmatched. Combining the CDR3 with reference TRBV7-8 and TRBJ1-5 gives the whole variable domain GAGVSQSPRYKVAKRGQDVALRCDPISGHVSLFWYQQALGQGPEFLTYFQNEAQLDKSGLPSDRFFAERPEGSVSTLKIQRTQQEDSAVYLCASSLEYRGHQPQHFGDGTRLSIL.

This clonotype has more than one count but fewer than ten. This chain connects TRBV29-1 to TRBJ2-1; 10 bases are a match to TRBD1. V trimming: 3 bases; J trimming: 6 bases; junction bases outside the gene matches: 14. CDR3 size: 17 residues. Germline CDR1 and CDR2: SQVTM and ANQGSEA. The CDR3: CSVDSPLRDRGVNEQFF. The CDR3 nucleotides read TGCAGCGTTGATTCACCGCTCCGGGACAGGGGCGTCAATGAGCAGTTCTTC.